The clone carrying this TCR beta chain was found many times. Amplification of the TCR beta CDR3 (from genomic DNA) was done by two-round multiplex PCR. Initially, in first-round PCR, primers specific to each TRBV and TRBJ gene were used. In TCRdb, the multiplex PCR reads were re-called with MiXCR into one record per CDR3 protein. In the table there are some 38,000 distinct CDR3 sequences, about 24% of which are singletons. This sample is drawn from a study of prognosis after radiotherapy for stage I lung cancer. The source of this sequence is a donor older than 45 with non-small cell lung cancer. The sample consisted of PBMCs, taken before or after stereotactic body radiation therapy (not recorded which).

CDR3 DNA: TGTGCCAGCAGTGAATACGTAGGTAGAGAGACCCAGTACTTC. Translating gives CASSEYVGRETQYF. The chain uses TRBV25-1 and TRBJ2-5; D gene unclear. Germline V gene data show CDR1 as MGHDK and CDR2 as SYGVNS. The CDR3 consists of 14 residues. The V gene lost 0 bases and the J gene lost 4 bases, with 9 bases spanning the gap.